The rows below give T cell receptor beta chains drawn from one sample of a study of shared clonotypes between healthy human individuals. Some clones are missing from TCRdb's copy, which holds only in-frame ones; the method was immunoSEQ multiplex PCR. The data hold 2 million to 2.5 million clones, with over 90% observed a single time. The sample was naive CD4+ T cells from PBMCs. The origin of the receptors is a man aged 18 to 30 in good health. Some clones in this sample may be carry-over from other donors' samples. Each CDR3 is given with its conserved first and last residue. The D gene is left open where the match is weak. Size is omitted from some rows. Given values are once, few, many or a class for expanded clones.

CDR3: CASSLGYSANYGYTF
DNA: TGTGCCAGCAGCTTAGGATACAGCGCTAACTATGGCTACACCTTC
D: NA
J: TRBJ1-2
size: NA
V: TRBV7-2

CDR3: CASSFDGRRTDTQYF
DNA: TGTGCCAGCAGCTTCGATGGGAGGAGGACAGATACGCAGTATTTT
D: NA
J: TRBJ2-3
size: NA
V: TRBV5-8

CDR3: CASSLAAAENYGYTF
DNA: TGCGCCAGCAGCTTGGCCGCGGCCGAGAACTATGGCTACACCTTC
D: NA
J: TRBJ1-2
size: NA
V: TRBV5-1

CDR3: CASSQVSGNTIYF
DNA: TGTGCCAGCAGCCAGGTCTCTGGAAACACCATATATTTT
D: NA
J: TRBJ1-3
size: NA
V: TRBV14

CDR3: CASSQDYSGSLGYTF
DNA: TGTGCCAGCAGCCAAGATTACTCAGGGTCCCTTGGCTACACCTTC
D: NA
J: TRBJ1-2
size: NA
V: TRBV14

CDR3: CASSLGTANQPQHF
DNA: TGTGCCAGCAGCTTGGGGACAGCGAATCAGCCCCAGCATTTT
D: NA
J: TRBJ1-5
size: NA
V: TRBV5-8

CDR3: CASTPAGETQYF
DNA: TGTGCCAGCACCCCCGCCGGGGAGACCCAGTACTTC
D: NA
J: TRBJ2-5
size: NA
V: TRBV5-5

CDR3: CASSPVRARDNEQFF
DNA: TGCGCCAGCAGCCCCGTGAGAGCGCGGGACAATGAGCAGTTCTTC
D: NA
J: TRBJ2-1
size: NA
V: TRBV5-1

CDR3: CASSWASGRNTGELFF
DNA: TGTGCCAGCAGCTGGGCTAGCGGGAGGAACACCGGGGAGCTGTTTTTT
D: TRBD2
J: TRBJ2-2
size: once
V: TRBV5-4

CDR3: CATSGGPSTDTQYF
DNA: TGTGCCACCTCGGGGGGCCCTAGCACAGATACGCAGTATTTT
D: NA
J: TRBJ2-3
size: NA
V: TRBV6-1

CDR3: CASSRGEQYF
DNA: TGTGCCAGCAGCCGGGGGGAGCAGTACTTC
D: NA
J: TRBJ2-7
size: NA
V: TRBV28

CDR3: CAISDRASGAFF
DNA: TGTGCCATCAGTGACAGGGCGTCTGGAGCTTTCTTT
D: NA
J: TRBJ1-1
size: NA
V: TRBV10-3

CDR3: CASSRPLGTSGTNEQFF
DNA: TGCGCCAGCAGCCGCCCCCTCGGGACTAGCGGGACCAATGAGCAGTTCTTC
D: TRBD2
J: TRBJ2-1
size: NA
V: TRBV4-1

CDR3: CASSVDSLAGLSGAFF
DNA: TGTGCCAGCAGCGTCGACTCCCTTGCGGGGTTAAGTGGAGCTTTCTTT
D: NA
J: TRBJ1-1
size: once
V: TRBV5-4

CDR3: CASSDEPPLAGLAKNIQYF
DNA: TGCGCCAGCAGTGATGAACCCCCCTTAGCGGGGCTAGCCAAAAACATTCAGTACTTC
D: TRBD2
J: TRBJ2-4
size: NA
V: TRBV10-1

CDR3: CASSPGTGKNEQFF
DNA: TGTGCCAGCAGCCCCGGGACAGGCAAGAATGAGCAGTTCTTC
D: TRBD1
J: TRBJ2-1
size: once
V: TRBV11-3

CDR3: CASSPPHSTDTQYF
DNA: TGTGCCAGCAGCCCTCCCCATAGCACAGATACGCAGTATTTT
D: NA
J: TRBJ2-3
size: once
V: TRBV6-6

CDR3: CASSQVSSNTEAFF
DNA: TGCGCCAGCAGCCAAGTCTCATCGAACACTGAAGCTTTCTTT
D: NA
J: TRBJ1-1
size: few
V: TRBV4-1

CDR3: CASSLIGDRSYEQYF
DNA: TGTGCCAGCAGTTTAATAGGGGATCGCTCCTACGAGCAGTACTTC
D: NA
J: TRBJ2-7
size: NA
V: TRBV27

CDR3: CATRTGGSYEQYF
DNA: TGTGCCACCAGAACCGGGGGCTCCTACGAGCAGTACTTC
D: NA
J: TRBJ2-7
size: NA
V: TRBV6-5

CDR3: CASSEGQGLDEQFF
DNA: TGTGCCAGCAGCGAGGGACAGGGTCTCGATGAGCAGTTCTTC
D: TRBD1
J: TRBJ2-1
size: NA
V: TRBV11-2

CDR3: CASSGVAPRRAQYF
DNA: TGTGCCAGCAGTGGGGTAGCGCCGAGGAGAGCGCAGTACTTC
D: NA
J: TRBJ2-7
size: once
V: TRBV27

CDR3: CASSLQLGGEKLFF
DNA: TGTGCCAGCAGCTTACAGCTGGGGGGTGAAAAACTGTTTTTT
D: NA
J: TRBJ1-4
size: NA
V: TRBV7-2

CDR3: CASSLRPLAGPSETQYF
DNA: TGTGCCAGCAGCTTAAGACCTCTCGCGGGGCCGTCGGAGACCCAGTACTTC
D: NA
J: TRBJ2-5
size: NA
V: TRBV7-3

CDR3: CANPPHKDRGTYSNQPQHF
DNA: TGTGCCAACCCCCCCCACAAGGACAGGGGCACCTATAGCAATCAGCCCCAGCATTTT
D: TRBD1
J: TRBJ1-5
size: NA
V: TRBV5-6

CDR3: CASNQGARTEAFF
DNA: TGTGCCAGCAACCAGGGGGCGAGGACTGAAGCTTTCTTT
D: TRBD1
J: TRBJ1-1
size: NA
V: TRBV11-2

CDR3: CASSLSRPGEAFF
DNA: TGTGCCAGCAGTTTATCTAGGCCAGGTGAAGCTTTCTTT
D: NA
J: TRBJ1-1
size: once
V: TRBV28

CDR3: CASSLIRGGYTF
DNA: TGTGCCAGCAGTTTAATCAGGGGTGGCTACACCTTC
D: NA
J: TRBJ1-2
size: NA
V: TRBV28

CDR3: CASSYPSPLQDQPQHF
DNA: TGTGCCAGCAGTTACCCCAGCCCCCTACAAGATCAGCCCCAGCATTTT
D: NA
J: TRBJ1-5
size: NA
V: TRBV6-6

CDR3: CASSLAGSGAGANVLTF
DNA: TGTGCCAGCAGCTTGGCGGGGTCTGGTGCTGGGGCCAACGTCCTGACTTTC
D: NA
J: TRBJ2-6
size: once
V: TRBV5-4

CDR3: CASSPWGGQGGVEQYF
DNA: TGTGCCAGCAGTCCCTGGGGGGGACAGGGAGGTGTCGAGCAGTACTTC
D: TRBD1
J: TRBJ2-7
size: NA
V: TRBV27

CDR3: CASSAGISQGRDTQYF
DNA: TGCGCCAGCAGCGCCGGGATTTCCCAAGGCCGAGATACGCAGTATTTT
D: NA
J: TRBJ2-3
size: NA
V: TRBV4-3

CDR3: CASSSRVRETQYF
DNA: TGTGCCAGCAGCTCCAGGGTACGCGAGACCCAGTACTTC
D: NA
J: TRBJ2-5
size: NA
V: TRBV11-2

CDR3: CASGGFEAFF
DNA: TGTGCCAGCGGGGGTTTTGAAGCTTTCTTT
D: NA
J: TRBJ1-1
size: NA
V: TRBV11-3

CDR3: CASSQELGGVGEQYF
DNA: TGCGCCAGCAGCCAAGAGTTGGGGGGGGTAGGGGAGCAGTACTTC
D: TRBD2
J: TRBJ2-7
size: NA
V: TRBV4-3

CDR3: CASSESRASGSPYEQYF
DNA: TGTGCCAGCAGTGAATCCCGTGCTAGCGGGAGCCCCTACGAGCAGTACTTC
D: TRBD2
J: TRBJ2-7
size: NA
V: TRBV6-1

CDR3: CASRNMDGGSYNEQFF
DNA: TGTGCCAGCAGGAATATGGACGGCGGCTCCTACAATGAGCAGTTCTTC
D: NA
J: TRBJ2-1
size: once
V: TRBV2

CDR3: CASSLRRDEQFF
DNA: TGTGCCAGCAGCCTCAGACGGGATGAGCAGTTCTTC
D: NA
J: TRBJ2-1
size: NA
V: TRBV6-5

CDR3: CASSLVYERYEQYF
DNA: TGCGCCAGCAGCTTGGTTTACGAGAGGTACGAGCAGTACTTC
D: NA
J: TRBJ2-7
size: once
V: TRBV5-1

CDR3: CASSIALAGSTDTQYF
DNA: TGTGCCAGTAGTATTGCACTAGCGGGGAGCACAGATACGCAGTATTTT
D: TRBD2
J: TRBJ2-3
size: NA
V: TRBV19